The table lists the clone carrying this TCR beta chain with many counts. What it recognizes is unknown. The CDR3 is made up of 16 amino acids. Germline V gene sequence: CDR1 MNHEY, CDR2 SMNVEV (reference sequence). V gave up 8 bases and J gave up 1 base; unmatched junction bases: 10. Researchers took RNA transcripts and amplified the TCR beta CDR3 regions from them. The primer set for the first-round RT-PCR of the TCR CDR3 was HTBI. Via MiXCR, TCRdb re-called the multiplex PCR reads, giving one row per CDR3 protein. This sample has about 690,000 distinct CDR3 sequences, with 17% found just once. The sample belongs to a study of T cells in Graves' hyperthyroidism and ophthalmopathy. General observations from the study: Among clonotypes expanded in thyroid above 0.001, most were also found in blood.

Sample: blood. V is TRBV27 and J is TRBJ2-3; 9 bases are a match to TRBD1. The TCR comes from a man aged 50 or older with Graves' hyperthyroidism. The CDR3 DNA follows: TGTGCCAGCTCCCGTTCCCGGGACAGGGGCACAGATACGCAGTATTTT. Its translation: CASSRSRDRGTDTQYF.